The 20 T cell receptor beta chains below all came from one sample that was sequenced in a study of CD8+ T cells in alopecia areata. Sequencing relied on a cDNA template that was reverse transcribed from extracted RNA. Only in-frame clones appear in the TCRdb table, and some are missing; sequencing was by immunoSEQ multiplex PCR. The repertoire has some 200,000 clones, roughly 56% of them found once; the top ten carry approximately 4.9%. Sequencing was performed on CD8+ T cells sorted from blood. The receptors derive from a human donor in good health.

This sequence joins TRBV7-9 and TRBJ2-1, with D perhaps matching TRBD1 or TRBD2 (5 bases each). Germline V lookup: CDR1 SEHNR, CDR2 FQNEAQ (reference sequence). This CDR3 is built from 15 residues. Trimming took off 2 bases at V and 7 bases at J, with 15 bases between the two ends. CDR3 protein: CASSLRRGLENEQFF. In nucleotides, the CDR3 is TGTGCCAGCAGCTTAAGACGGGGCCTGGAGAATGAGCAGTTCTTC.

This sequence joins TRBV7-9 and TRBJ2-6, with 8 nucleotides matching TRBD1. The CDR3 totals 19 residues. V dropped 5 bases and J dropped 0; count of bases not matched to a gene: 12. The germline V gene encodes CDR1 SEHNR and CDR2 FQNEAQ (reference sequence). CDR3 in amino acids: CASSGTLQGDDSGANVLTF. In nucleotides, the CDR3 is TGTGCCAGCAGCGGTACCCTACAGGGGGACGACTCTGGGGCCAACGTCCTGACTTTC.

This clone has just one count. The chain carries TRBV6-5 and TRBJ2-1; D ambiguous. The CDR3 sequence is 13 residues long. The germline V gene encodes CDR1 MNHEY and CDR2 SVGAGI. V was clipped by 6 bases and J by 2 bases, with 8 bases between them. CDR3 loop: CASRVAAYNEQFF. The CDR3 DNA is TGTGCCAGCAGGGTAGCAGCCTACAATGAGCAGTTCTTC.

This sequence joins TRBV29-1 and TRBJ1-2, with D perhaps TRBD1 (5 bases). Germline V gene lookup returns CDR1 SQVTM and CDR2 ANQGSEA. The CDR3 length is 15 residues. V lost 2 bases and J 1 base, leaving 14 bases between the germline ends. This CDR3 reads CSVEFRERVNYGYTF. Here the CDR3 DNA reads TGCAGCGTTGAATTCAGGGAGCGCGTTAACTATGGCTACACCTTC.

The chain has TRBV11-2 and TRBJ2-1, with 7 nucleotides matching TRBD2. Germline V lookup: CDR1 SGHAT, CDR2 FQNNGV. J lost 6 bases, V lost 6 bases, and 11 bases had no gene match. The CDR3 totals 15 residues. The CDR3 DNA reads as TGTGCCAGCAGTCTAGCCCGGGCGGGGGTCAATGAGCAGTTCTTC. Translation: CASSLARAGVNEQFF.

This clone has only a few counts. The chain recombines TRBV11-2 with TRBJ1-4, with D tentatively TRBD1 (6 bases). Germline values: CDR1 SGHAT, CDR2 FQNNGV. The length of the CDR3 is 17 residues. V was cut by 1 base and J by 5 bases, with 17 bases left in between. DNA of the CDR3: TGTGCCAGCAGCTTAGCGGGTGGGGGCATCCGAAATGAAAAACTGTTTTTT. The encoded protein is CASSLAGGGIRNEKLFF. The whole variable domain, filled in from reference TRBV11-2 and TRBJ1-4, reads EAGVAQSPRYKIIEKRQSVAFWCNPISGHATLYWYQQILGQGPKLLIQFQNNGVVDDSQLPKDRFSAERLKGVDSTLKIQPAKLEDSAVYLCASSLAGGGIRNEKLFFGSGTQLSVL.

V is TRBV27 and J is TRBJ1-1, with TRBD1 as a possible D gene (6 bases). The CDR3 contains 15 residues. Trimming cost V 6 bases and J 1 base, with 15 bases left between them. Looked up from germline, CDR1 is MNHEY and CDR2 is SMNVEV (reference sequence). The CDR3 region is CASRQSGVWNTEAFF. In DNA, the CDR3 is TGTGCCAGCAGGCAATCAGGGGTGTGGAACACTGAAGCTTTCTTT.

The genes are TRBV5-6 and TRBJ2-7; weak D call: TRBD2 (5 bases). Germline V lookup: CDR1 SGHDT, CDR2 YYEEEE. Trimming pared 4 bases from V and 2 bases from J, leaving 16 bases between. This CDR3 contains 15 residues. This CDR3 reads CASSPPRSGAYEQYF. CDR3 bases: TGTGCCAGCAGCCCCCCGCGCAGCGGAGCCTACGAGCAGTACTTC.

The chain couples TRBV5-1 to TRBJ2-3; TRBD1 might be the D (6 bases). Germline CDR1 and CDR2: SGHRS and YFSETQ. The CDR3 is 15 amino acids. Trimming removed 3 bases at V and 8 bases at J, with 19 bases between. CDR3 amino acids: CASSWGPGWSGTQYF. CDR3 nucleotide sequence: TGCGCCAGCAGCTGGGGGCCCGGGTGGAGCGGTACGCAGTATTTT.

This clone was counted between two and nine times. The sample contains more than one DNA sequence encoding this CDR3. The CDR3 DNA is TGTGCCAGCAGTTTGTCCAGTTATAGCAATCAGCCCCAGCATTTT. Its translation is CASSLSSYSNQPQHF. This chain connects TRBV27 to TRBJ1-5; D is unclear. The CDR3 has 15 amino acids. Per germline, CDR1 MNHEY and CDR2 SMNVEV (reference sequence). V was shortened by 3 bases and J by 0 bases, with 9 bases between the two germline ends.

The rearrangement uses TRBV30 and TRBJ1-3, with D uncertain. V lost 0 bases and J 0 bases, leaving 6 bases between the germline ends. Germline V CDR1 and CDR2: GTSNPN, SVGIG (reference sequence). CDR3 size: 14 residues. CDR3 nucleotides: TGTGCCTGGAGTGTACGGGACTCTGGAAACACCATATATTTT. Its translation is CAWSVRDSGNTIYF.

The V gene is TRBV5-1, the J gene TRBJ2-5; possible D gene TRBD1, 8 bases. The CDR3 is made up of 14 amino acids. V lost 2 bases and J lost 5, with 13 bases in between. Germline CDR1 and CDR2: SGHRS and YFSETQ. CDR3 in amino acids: CASSFDRGGETQYF. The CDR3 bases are TGCGCCAGCAGCTTTGACAGGGGAGGGGAGACCCAGTACTTC.

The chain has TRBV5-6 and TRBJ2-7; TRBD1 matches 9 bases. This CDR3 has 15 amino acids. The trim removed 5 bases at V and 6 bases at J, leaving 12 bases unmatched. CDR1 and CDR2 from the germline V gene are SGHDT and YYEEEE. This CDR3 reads CASSEGTGSFREQYF. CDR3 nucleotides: TGTGCCAGCAGTGAGGGGACAGGGTCTTTTCGCGAGCAGTACTTC. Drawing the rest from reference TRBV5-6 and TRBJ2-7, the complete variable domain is DAGVTQSPTHLIKTRGQQVTLRCSPKSGHDTVSWYQQALGQGPQFIFQYYEEEERQRGNFPDRFSGHQFPNYSSELNVNALLLGDSALYLCASSEGTGSFREQYFGPGTRLTVT.

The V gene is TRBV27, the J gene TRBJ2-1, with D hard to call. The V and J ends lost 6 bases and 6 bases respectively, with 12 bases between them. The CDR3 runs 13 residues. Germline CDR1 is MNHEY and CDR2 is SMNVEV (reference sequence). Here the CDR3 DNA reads TGTGCCAGCAGACCACGGACCAGCAATGAGCAGTTCTTC. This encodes CASRPRTSNEQFF.

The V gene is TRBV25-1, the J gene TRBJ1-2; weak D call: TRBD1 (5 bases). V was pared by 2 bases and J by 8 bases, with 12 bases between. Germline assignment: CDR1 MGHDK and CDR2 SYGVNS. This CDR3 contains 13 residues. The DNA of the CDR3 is TGTGCCAGCAGTGAAGGGAAACCAGGGGGCTACACCTTC. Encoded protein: CASSEGKPGGYTF.

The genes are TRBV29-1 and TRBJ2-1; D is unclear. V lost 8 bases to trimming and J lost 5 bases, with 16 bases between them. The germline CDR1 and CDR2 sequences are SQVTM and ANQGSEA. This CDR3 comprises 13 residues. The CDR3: CSSRPARDNEQFF. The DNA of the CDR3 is TGCAGCAGCCGGCCTGCCCGAGACAATGAGCAGTTCTTC.

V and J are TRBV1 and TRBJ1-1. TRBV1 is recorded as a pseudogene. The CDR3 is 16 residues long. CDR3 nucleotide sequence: TGCACCAGCAGCCAAGATCTTGCCCCCATGAACACTGAAGCTTTCTTT. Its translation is CTSSQDLAPMNTEAFF.

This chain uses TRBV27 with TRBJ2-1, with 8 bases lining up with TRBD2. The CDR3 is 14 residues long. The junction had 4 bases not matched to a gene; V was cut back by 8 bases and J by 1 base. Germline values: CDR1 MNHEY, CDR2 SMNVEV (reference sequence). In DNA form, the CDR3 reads TGTGCCAGCGGGACTAGTTCTTCCTACAATGAGCAGTTCTTC. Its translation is CASGTSSSYNEQFF.

The CDR3 protein is CAWSVGQGGQPQHF. DNA for the CDR3: TGTGCCTGGAGTGTAGGCCAGGGTGGGCAGCCCCAGCATTTT. The chain joins TRBV30 to TRBJ1-5; a possible D gene is TRBD1 (5 bases). The CDR3 sequence is 14 residues long. Trimming took off 0 bases at V and 7 bases at J, with 13 bases between the two ends. Germline V lookup: CDR1 GTSNPN, CDR2 SVGIG (reference sequence). Based on the CDR3 plus reference TRBV30 and TRBJ1-5, the full variable domain is SQTIHQWPATLVQPVGSPLSLECTVEGTSNPNLYWYRQAAGRGLQLLFYSVGIGQISSEVPQNLSASRPQDRQFILSSKKLLLSDSGFYLCAWSVGQGGQPQHFGDGTRLSIL.

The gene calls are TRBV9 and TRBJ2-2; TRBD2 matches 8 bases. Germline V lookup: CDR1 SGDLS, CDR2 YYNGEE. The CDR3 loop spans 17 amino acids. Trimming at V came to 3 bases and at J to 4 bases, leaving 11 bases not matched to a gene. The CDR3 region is CASSGSGSGGRTGELFF. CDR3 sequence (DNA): TGTGCCAGCAGCGGATCCGGGAGCGGGGGTCGCACCGGGGAGCTGTTTTTT.